This T cell receptor (beta chain) is drawn from a study of cytomegalovirus exposure and HLA in healthy donors. Germline CDR1 is MDHEN and CDR2 is SYDVKM. CDR3 length: 16 residues. Trimming cost V 4 bases and J 3 bases; bases outside gene matches: 11. General study results and limits: A later analysis found first-cohort TCR clusters tended to co-occur in the 110 or so validation repertoires. As was reported, the classifier diagnosed cytomegalovirus status with high specificity and sensitivity. Investigators reported 150 to 200 TCR beta chains as tied to cytomegalovirus.

In the case of this clone: Its specificity is not known.

The donors were members of the validation cohort comprising about 130 subjects, separate from the roughly 650-subject first cohort. Sequencing used immunoSEQ multiplex PCR; TCRdb keeps in-frame clones, though not all of them. The table records fewer than 150,000 clones, around 90% of them present only once. The TCR originated in a woman aged 18-29 years in good health and CMV-seropositive. This chain links TRBV28 with TRBJ2-7; TRBD1 agrees at 8 bases. Input material: PBMCs. The DNA of the CDR3 is TGTGCCAGCAGTTCCGGTGACAGGGGAGTAAACTACGAGCAGTACTTC. Residues: CASSSGDRGVNYEQYF.